Listed below are T cell receptor beta chains from one sample, sequenced in a study of T cells in Graves' hyperthyroidism and ophthalmopathy. MiXCR, run by TCRdb on the multiplex PCR reads, gives a single entry per CDR3 protein. Of roughly 300,000 distinct CDR3 sequences in the sample, 21% are singletons; the top ten hold 50%. Sequencing was performed on blood. The receptors here all came from a woman aged 45 to 65 with Graves' hyperthyroidism. Each CDR3 is given with its conserved first and last residue. A D gene is named only where the DNA matches it firmly. Rows may omit the clone size; those that give it use once, few, many or a size class.

j_call v_call d_call clone_size cdr3_aa cdr3_nt
TRBJ2-1 TRBV7-9 NA many CASSQRLGGFNEQFF TGTGCCAGCAGCCAACGCCTGGGGGGATTCAATGAGCAGTTCTTC
TRBJ1-2 TRBV12-3/TRBV12-4 NA many CASSARRFYGYTF TGTGCCAGCAGTGCACGGAGATTCTATGGCTACACCTTC
TRBJ2-1 TRBV28 TRBD1 many CASRSGQPGDNEQFF TGTGCCAGCAGATCGGGACAGCCAGGGGACAATGAGCAGTTCTTC
TRBJ2-4 TRBV13 NA NA CASRARGPQNIQYF TGTGCCAGCCGGGCTCGAGGGCCCCAAAACATTCAGTACTTC
TRBJ1-1 TRBV6-5 NA once CASSYYGHLEAFF TGTGCCAGCAGTTACTACGGACACCTTGAAGCTTTCTTT
TRBJ2-7 TRBV29-1 NA NA CSVKDNSYEQYF TGCAGCGTGAAGGACAACTCCTACGAGCAGTACTTC
TRBJ1-2 TRBV28 TRBD1 NA CASSPGSGGNYGYTF TGTGCCAGCAGCCCCGGATCAGGGGGTAACTATGGCTACACCTTC
TRBJ1-1 TRBV6-1 NA NA CASSPPGHHEAFF TGTGCCAGCAGTCCCCCGGGACACCACGAAGCTTTCTTT
TRBJ2-7 TRBV12-3/TRBV12-4 NA few CASSPRRAWAYEQYF TGTGCCAGCAGTCCCCGGCGCGCCTGGGCCTACGAGCAGTACTTC
TRBJ2-1 TRBV14 TRBD1 few CASSQEGTGEQFF TGTGCCAGCAGCCAAGAGGGGACAGGTGAGCAGTTCTTC
TRBJ1-3 TRBV3-1 NA few CASSQDPFRISGNTIYF TGTGCCAGCAGCCAAGACCCCTTCAGAATCTCTGGAAACACCATATATTTT
TRBJ2-7 TRBV27 NA many CASRLKQGSLSYEQYF TGTGCCAGCAGACTAAAACAGGGTAGCTTATCCTACGAGCAGTACTTC
TRBJ2-7 TRBV6-1 NA many CASRQGPYEQYF TGTGCCAGCAGACAGGGCCCCTACGAGCAGTACTTC
TRBJ2-7 TRBV7-2 NA NA CASSLGRAGSYEQYF TGTGCCAGCAGCCTAGGACGGGCTGGCTCCTACGAGCAGTACTTC
TRBJ2-2 TRBV11-2 NA many CASGADSLGTGELFF TGTGCCAGCGGCGCAGACTCTTTAGGGACCGGGGAGCTGTTTTTT
TRBJ1-1 TRBV7-2 NA NA CASNFGGANTEAFF TGTGCCAGCAACTTCGGAGGGGCGAACACTGAAGCTTTCTTT
TRBJ2-7 TRBV20-1 NA many CSANPPGRPYEQYF TGCAGTGCTAACCCCCCGGGACGGCCTTACGAGCAGTACTTC
TRBJ2-2 TRBV5-1 TRBD1 NA CASSPTGTANTGELFF TGCGCCAGCAGCCCAACCGGGACAGCGAACACCGGGGAGCTGTTTTTT
TRBJ1-1 TRBV18 TRBD1 many CASSPGQGEAFF TGTGCCAGCTCACCCGGACAGGGTGAAGCTTTCTTT
TRBJ1-5 TRBV7-2 TRBD1 many CASSLKRGLLQPQHF TGTGCCAGCAGCTTAAAGAGGGGGCTACTTCAGCCCCAGCATTTT
TRBJ1-1 TRBV3-1 TRBD1 NA CASSQATGRNTEAFF TGTGCCAGCAGCCAAGCGACAGGGAGGAACACTGAAGCTTTCTTT
TRBJ2-2 TRBV6-2/TRBV6-3 TRBD2 many CASSSSGVNTGELFF TGTGCCAGCAGTTCTAGCGGGGTGAACACCGGGGAGCTGTTTTTT
TRBJ1-5 TRBV18 NA many CASSPKKVGDNQPQHF TGTGCCAGCTCACCGAAGAAGGTCGGGGACAATCAGCCCCAGCATTTT
TRBJ2-7 TRBV28 TRBD1 NA CASNPPGQGSVEQCF TGTGCCAGCAACCCCCCGGGACAGGGTTCGGTCGAGCAGTGCTTC
TRBJ2-2 TRBV2 NA few CASRGGADTGELFF TGTGCCAGCAGAGGGGGGGCTGACACCGGGGAGCTGTTTTTT
TRBJ2-1 TRBV5-1 TRBD1 many CASSLRGQGARNEQFF TGCGCCAGCAGCTTGAGGGGACAGGGGGCGAGAAATGAGCAGTTCTTC
TRBJ1-2 TRBV3-1 TRBD1 NA CASSQGQGYYGYTF TGTGCCAGCAGCCAAGGACAGGGGTACTATGGCTACACCTTC
TRBJ2-5 TRBV18 TRBD2 once CVSSQRLAANLRQETQYF TGTGTCAGCTCACAAAGACTAGCGGCGAACCTGAGACAAGAGACCCAGTACTTC
TRBJ2-3 TRBV10-3 NA NA CAISESVGLVADTQYF TGTGCCATCAGTGAGTCCGTAGGTCTGGTGGCAGATACGCAGTATTTT
TRBJ2-4 TRBV7-3 NA NA CASSRDTKNIQYF TGTGCCAGCAGCCGGGATACAAAAAACATTCAGTACTTC
TRBJ1-6 TRBV3-1 NA few CASSQAGTTLNSPLHF TGTGCCAGCAGCCAAGCTGGGACCACCCTCAATTCACCCCTCCACTTT
TRBJ1-1 TRBV4-1 NA NA CASSQDRGGAFF TGCGCCAGCAGCCAAGATCGGGGTGGAGCTTTCTTT
TRBJ2-1 TRBV27 TRBD1 NA CASSFGTGGAAYNEQFF TGTGCCAGCAGTTTCGGGACAGGGGGGGCCGCCTACAATGAGCAGTTCTTC